The 24 T cell receptor beta chains given below trace back to one sample, sequenced in a study of blood T cell repertoires in COVID-19. Method: immunoSEQ multiplex PCR; TCRdb's copy keeps in-frame clones and lacks some. This table holds 300,000 to 450,000 clones, about 87% found once. The sequencing sample was made of PBMCs or T cells enriched from blood (not recorded which). The source is a man aged 30 to 45 who had recovered from COVID-19.

This chain uses TRBV7-8 with TRBJ1-2; a possible D gene is TRBD1 (6 bases). The CDR3 runs to 13 residues. The germline V gene has CDR1 SGHVS and CDR2 FQNEAQ. The ends were cut back, 5 bases at V and 4 bases at J, with 11 bases in the middle. The chain's CDR3 is CASSQDSLYGYTF. Written as DNA, the CDR3 is TGTGCCAGCAGCCAGGACAGTCTCTATGGCTACACCTTC.

This sequence joins TRBV6-1 and TRBJ1-3; tentatively, D is TRBD1 (5 bases). Germline V lookup: CDR1 MNHNS, CDR2 SASEGT. The CDR3 consists of 15 residues. V was cut by 1 base and J by 2 bases, with 9 bases left in between. The DNA of the CDR3 is TGTGCCAGCAGTGAAGGGGCAGGGCCTGGAAACACCATATATTTT. Its protein product is CASSEGAGPGNTIYF.

The rearrangement uses TRBV7-9 and TRBJ2-7, with D maybe TRBD2 (5 bases). The V and J ends lost 3 bases and 6 bases respectively, with 6 bases between them. Germline CDR1 reads SEHNR; CDR2 reads FQNEAQ (reference sequence). The CDR3 length is 11 residues. CDR3 DNA sequence: TGTGCCAGCAGCTTTGGAGGCGAGCAGTACTTC. Its protein is CASSFGGEQYF.

The rearrangement uses TRBV3-1 (or the pseudogene TRBV3-2) and TRBJ2-2; TRBD1 might be the D (6 bases). This CDR3 is 15 amino acids long. V shed 5 bases and J shed 3 bases, with 13 bases lying between them. Germline V gives CDR1 LGHDT, CDR2 YNNKEL (reference sequence). CDR3 DNA: TGTGCCAGCAGCGAACGTCCAGGGGACACCGGGGAGCTGTTTTTT. Protein: CASSERPGDTGELFF.

CDR3 loop: CASSQGGTSGGYNEQFF. CDR3 coding DNA: TGTGCCAGCAGCCAAGGTGGAACTAGCGGAGGGTACAATGAGCAGTTCTTC. The J gene is TRBJ2-1, the V gene TRBV14; 8 bases are a match to TRBD2. In germline, CDR1 is SGHDN, CDR2 FVKESK. V trimming: 1 base; J trimming: 4 bases; junction bases outside the gene matches: 9. The CDR3 runs to 17 residues.

The chain couples TRBV15 to TRBJ2-7, with TRBD1 identical over 9 bases. Trimming at V came to 0 bases and at J to 4 bases, leaving 10 bases not matched to a gene. Per germline, CDR1 LNHNV and CDR2 YYDKDF (reference sequence). CDR3 length: 17 residues. CDR3 sequence reads: CATSRDRSGTGRYEQYF. CDR3 DNA: TGTGCCACCAGCAGAGATCGTTCCGGGACAGGGAGATACGAGCAGTACTTC.

The chain joins TRBV12-5 to TRBJ1-6, with unresolved D. This CDR3 has 12 amino acids. Deletions cut 4 bases from V and 13 bases from J, with 11 bases between. Germline V gene sequence: CDR1 LGHNT, CDR2 FRNRAP. The CDR3 region is CASGSGPRPLHF. The CDR3 bases are TGTGCTAGTGGTTCAGGCCCTCGGCCCCTCCACTTT.

The count of this clone is one. The V call is TRBV5-1, the J call TRBJ2-7; 9 bases agree with TRBD2. CDR1 and CDR2 (germline): SGHRS, YFSETQ. This CDR3 has 16 residues. J gave up 3 bases and V 3 bases, and 10 bases lay outside the gene matches. Here the CDR3 DNA reads TGCGCCAGCAGCTCACGCCACAGCGGGGGGCACTACGAGCAGTACTTC. Translation gives CASSSRHSGGHYEQYF.

The V and J genes are TRBV28 and TRBJ1-6; 8 nucleotides agree with TRBD1. The germline gives CDR1 MDHEN, CDR2 SYDVKM. The junction had 8 bases not matched to a gene; V was cut back by 10 bases and J by 9 bases. The CDR3 loop spans 13 amino acids. DNA of the CDR3: TGTGCCACCTACAGGGGGGTAGGTTCACCCCTCCACTTT. The encoded protein is CATYRGVGSPLHF.

V is TRBV2 and J is TRBJ1-2, with no clear D. The CDR3 runs 12 residues. Germline V lookup: CDR1 SNHLY, CDR2 FYNNEI. Deletions cut 4 bases from V and 4 bases from J, with 7 bases between. CDR3 DNA sequence: TGTGCCAGCAGTGGCAACTTCTATGGCTACACCTTC. Its translation: CASSGNFYGYTF.

The gene calls are TRBV7-9 and TRBJ2-3; unclear D gene. Trimming removed 3 bases from V and 2 bases from J, with 21 bases in between. The germline V gene encodes CDR1 SEHNR and CDR2 FQNEAQ (reference sequence). CDR3 length equals 18 residues. CDR3 loop: CASSFPLKSAADTDTQYF. The CDR3 DNA reads TGTGCCAGCAGCTTCCCTCTTAAGTCTGCGGCGGACACAGATACGCAGTATTTT.

The J gene is TRBJ1-1, the V gene TRBV7-9, with D possibly TRBD1 on 6 matching bases. The CDR3 is 16 residues long. In germline, CDR1 is SEHNR, CDR2 FQNEAQ (reference sequence). V was cut by 10 bases and J by 1 base, with 22 bases left in between. CDR3 sequence: CATEPRTGTPNTEAFF. The CDR3 DNA follows: TGTGCCACCGAACCCAGGACCGGGACACCGAACACTGAAGCTTTCTTT.

V usage is TRBV4-1 and J usage is TRBJ1-2; D ambiguous. This CDR3 region has 16 residues. CDR1 is MGHRA, CDR2 YSYEKL, per germline. The ends were cut back, 1 base at V and 4 bases at J, with 16 bases in the middle. The CDR3 reads CASSQAPLAGRYGYTF. As DNA, the CDR3 is TGCGCCAGCAGCCAAGCCCCCCTCGCAGGCCGCTATGGCTACACCTTC.

The chain joins TRBV9 to TRBJ1-1, with D maybe TRBD1 (6 bases). This CDR3 is 14 amino acids long. Germline lookup yields CDR1 SGDLS and CDR2 YYNGEE. Trimming removed 3 bases at V and 2 bases at J, with 11 bases between. CDR3 bases: TGTGCCAGCAGCGCGGACAGTGTCAACACTGAAGCTTTCTTT. Its protein is CASSADSVNTEAFF.

The chain is built from TRBV18 and TRBJ1-5, with D perhaps matching TRBD1 (6 bases). Germline CDR1 reads KGHSH; CDR2 reads LQKENI. The ends were cut back, 2 bases at V and 11 bases at J, with 13 bases in the middle. The CDR3 consists of 13 residues. DNA of the CDR3: TGTGCCAGCTCACCATCGGACAGTAGGGCCCAGCATTTT. It yields the protein CASSPSDSRAQHF.

The rearrangement uses TRBV29-1 and TRBJ2-5; 11 positions agree with TRBD2. V lost 2 bases and J lost 5; bases outside the gene matches: 7. Germline-derived CDR1 and CDR2 are SQVTM and ANQGSEA. This CDR3 comprises 15 residues. The DNA for the CDR3 is TGCAGCGTTGAACTAGCGGGGGGACCGAGTGAGACCCAGTACTTC. Encoded protein: CSVELAGGPSETQYF.

This clone has more than one count but fewer than ten. The rearrangement links TRBV3-1 (or the pseudogene TRBV3-2) to TRBJ1-6; D not resolved. This CDR3 spans 14 amino acids. V was clipped by 0 bases and J by 7 bases, with 7 bases between them. CDR1 is LGHDT and CDR2 is YNNKEL in the germline V gene (reference sequence). The CDR3 region has the DNA TGTGCCAGCAGCCAAGATATCGAGAATTCACCCCTCCACTTT. It yields the protein CASSQDIENSPLHF.

This chain connects TRBV27 to TRBJ1-1, with TRBD1 identical over 10 bases. The germline gives CDR1 MNHEY, CDR2 SMNVEV (reference sequence). Unmatched junction bases numbered 4, after V lost 8 bases and J lost 4 bases. CDR3 length: 13 amino acids. The CDR3 DNA reads as TGTGCCAGCGAGGACAGGGGGAGCACTGAAGCTTTCTTT. Residues: CASEDRGSTEAFF.

The chain links TRBV6-4 to TRBJ2-2; unclear D gene. The V gene lost 6 bases and the J gene lost 4 bases, with 9 bases spanning the gap. Germline CDR1 reads MRHNA; CDR2 reads SNTAGT. The CDR3 contains 13 residues. In nucleotides, the CDR3 is TGTGCCAGCAGCAAGACTGGCACCGGGGAGCTGTTTTTT. Translating gives CASSKTGTGELFF.

The V call is TRBV7-9, the J call TRBJ1-2; D remains ambiguous. The length of the CDR3 is 10 residues. V lost 6 bases and J 6 bases, leaving 5 bases between the germline ends. Germline V gives CDR1 SEHNR, CDR2 FQNEAQ (reference sequence). The CDR3 is CASSSDGYTF. CDR3 coding DNA: TGTGCCAGCAGTTCGGATGGCTACACCTTC.

This clone came up a few times. The chain carries TRBV15 and TRBJ2-7; a possible D gene is TRBD2 (7 bases). Germline CDR1 is LNHNV and CDR2 is YYDKDF (reference sequence). Trimming took off 1 base at V and 2 bases at J, with 15 bases between the two ends. This CDR3 has 16 residues. CDR3 region: CATSRVGGGGPYEQYF. DNA of the CDR3: TGTGCCACCAGCAGAGTGGGAGGGGGGGGTCCCTACGAGCAGTACTTC.

The V and J genes are TRBV2 and TRBJ1-2; 7 bases map to TRBD1. The germline gives CDR1 SNHLY, CDR2 FYNNEI. V lost 9 bases and J lost 8; bases outside the gene matches: 6. The CDR3 totals 11 residues. CDR3 residues: CASRTGGGYTF. CDR3 bases: TGTGCCAGTCGGACAGGCGGCGGCTACACCTTC. Filled out from reference TRBV2 and TRBJ1-2, the complete variable domain reads EPEVTQTPSHQVTQMGQEVILRCVPISNHLYFYWYRQILGQKVEFLVSFYNNEISEKSEIFDDQFSVERPDGSNFTLKIRSTKLEDSAMYFCASRTGGGYTFGSGTRLTVV.

This chain links TRBV25-1 with TRBJ2-5; maybe TRBD2 (6 bases). The CDR3 totals 15 residues. V was cut by 6 bases and J by 0 bases, with 14 bases left in between. In germline, CDR1 is MGHDK, CDR2 SYGVNS. The CDR3 region has the DNA TGTGCCAGCAGCCCCCCCGGGGGAAACCAAGAGACCCAGTACTTC. Protein sequence: CASSPPGGNQETQYF.

The J gene is TRBJ2-7, the V gene TRBV28; 9 bases map to TRBD1. This CDR3 comprises 14 residues. Germline V CDR1 and CDR2: MDHEN, SYDVKM. The V segment lost 6 bases and the J segment 6 bases; nucleotides outside the gene matches: 9. The CDR3 loop is CASSPGDRAGEQYF. CDR3 coding DNA: TGTGCCAGCAGCCCCGGGGACAGGGCAGGCGAGCAGTACTTC.